The T cell receptor beta chain under discussion was sequenced for a study of shared clonotypes between healthy human individuals. All donors qualified as healthy HIV-negative adults and had experienced no recent acute infections or vaccinations. Each sample came from a Caucasian adult donor living in Nashville, Tennessee. Assay used: immunoSEQ multiplex PCR; TCRdb lists only in-frame clones, some missing. The sample has some 2.3 million clones, over 85% seen once. The CDR3 is 15 residues long. From germline, CDR1 is KGHSH and CDR2 LQKENI. V gave up 5 bases and J gave up 0 bases; unmatched junction bases: 6.

Sample: naive CD4+ T cells from PBMCs. Noted subset: CD45RA+ positively selected. This TCR derives from a man younger than 30 in good health. Some clones in this sample may be carry-over from other donors' samples. This chain links TRBV18 with TRBJ1-1, with 7 bases identical to TRBD1. The CDR3 loop reads CASSAYRGVNTEAFF. DNA for the CDR3: TGTGCCAGCTCAGCCTACAGGGGTGTGAACACTGAAGCTTTCTTT.